The table lists the clone carrying this T cell receptor (beta chain) with many counts. Its antigen is undetermined. Germline-derived CDR1 and CDR2 are MDHEN and SYDVKM. The CDR3 covers 11 residues. V dropped 8 bases and J dropped 5 bases, with 9 bases sitting between them. This sample was included in a study of T cells after yellow fever vaccination. Study at large: In the case of low-cell-number fractions, SMART-Seq v4 Ultra Low Input was used for preparation. Study observations and caveats: The secondary response showed a weaker magnitude and a faster peak, day 5 versus 15. Most clones from primary vaccination were detected again post-booster (roughly 96% CD4, 88% CD8).

UMIs and a universal primer site were added when TCR cDNA was made by 5'RACE template switching. TCRdb fed the 5' RACE reads into MiXCR, producing one record per CDR3 protein. The sample carries 100,000 to 150,000 distinct CDR3 sequences, roughly 6.7% recorded once. This material consisted of CD4+ T cells sorted from PBMCs, taken approximately 11 days after the first yellow fever vaccination. The origin of this receptor is a man in his late teens or twenties who received the YFV17D yellow fever vaccine. The V gene is TRBV28, the J gene TRBJ1-2; D unclear. The CDR3 coding sequence is TGTGCCAGCGGTGCGGGGTATGGCTACACCTTC. Translation gives CASGAGYGYTF.